The 20 T cell receptor beta chains in this list originate from one sample, sequenced in a study of blood T cell repertoires in COVID-19. Profiled with immunoSEQ multiplex PCR; TCRdb holds only in-frame clones, not every one. The table records some 170,000 clones, roughly 80% of them present only once. Sequencing used peripheral blood. These receptors originate from a man aged 55-75 years with acute or convalescent COVID-19.

This clone was counted between two and nine times. The chain is built from TRBV5-1 and TRBJ1-4; D unresolved. The V end was cut by 4 bases, the J end by 0 bases, with 10 bases between. The CDR3 consists of 15 residues. Germline CDR1 SGHRS, CDR2 YFSETQ. The CDR3, as DNA: TGCGCCAGCAGCACCCGCCCTACAACTAATGAAAAACTGTTTTTT. Protein product: CASSTRPTTNEKLFF.

The chain couples TRBV29-1 to TRBJ2-1; perhaps TRBD1 as D (7 bases). CDR1 is SQVTM and CDR2 is ANQGSEA in the germline V gene. This CDR3 is built from 15 residues. The V gene lost 2 bases and the J gene lost 4 bases, with 15 bases spanning the gap. CDR3 loop: CSVERAGGGYNEQFF. Written as DNA, the CDR3 is TGCAGCGTTGAACGGGCAGGGGGAGGTTACAATGAGCAGTTCTTC.

The chain joins TRBV30 to TRBJ1-5; D unclear. Trimming removed 0 bases from V and 3 bases from J, with 6 bases in between. Germline CDR1 GTSNPN, CDR2 SVGIG (reference sequence). This CDR3 is built from 13 residues. The CDR3 DNA follows: TGTGCCTGGAGTGTGGGCTACAATCAGCCCCAGCATTTT. Its translation: CAWSVGYNQPQHF.

The chain is built from TRBV19 and TRBJ2-3; D is uncertain. Germline V lookup: CDR1 LNHDA, CDR2 SQIVND (reference sequence). The CDR3 sequence is 15 residues long. Trimming pared 5 bases from V and 0 bases from J, leaving 12 bases between. CDR3 bases: TGTGCCAGTAGTTCCTCCTTAGAAAGCACAGATACGCAGTATTTT. Translation: CASSSSLESTDTQYF. The full variable domain, its missing parts supplied by reference TRBV19 and TRBJ2-3, is DGGITQSPKYLFRKEGQNVTLSCEQNLNHDAMYWYRQDPGQGLRLIYYSQIVNDFQKGDIAEGYSVSREKKESFPLTVTSAQKNPTAFYLCASSSSLESTDTQYFGPGTRLTVL.

V is TRBV7-2 and J is TRBJ2-7; maybe TRBD2 (5 bases). Trimming removed 5 bases at V and 4 bases at J, with 15 bases between. CDR3 length: 14 amino acids. In germline, CDR1 is SGHTA, CDR2 FQGNSA. The CDR3 sequence: CASSLDAGPYEQYF. Written as DNA, the CDR3 is TGTGCCAGCAGCCTGGACGCGGGTCCGTACGAGCAGTACTTC. Full variable domain (missing parts from reference TRBV7-2 and TRBJ2-7): GAGVSQSPSNKVTEKGKDVELRCDPISGHTALYWYRQSLGQGLEFLIYFQGNSAPDKSGLPSDRFSAERTGGSVSTLTIQRTQQEDSAVYLCASSLDAGPYEQYFGPGTRLTVT.

The V and J genes are TRBV29-1 and TRBJ2-7, with unresolved D. The V gene lost 4 bases and the J gene lost 0 bases, with 10 bases spanning the gap. The germline gives CDR1 SQVTM, CDR2 ANQGSEA. This CDR3 is 13 amino acids long. The CDR3 region is CSVVETYSYEQYF. The CDR3 DNA follows: TGCAGCGTTGTTGAGACATACTCCTACGAGCAGTACTTC.

This clone was seen only once. The chain combines TRBV29-1 with TRBJ2-2; 7 bases fit TRBD2. The CDR3 is made up of 12 amino acids. Germline V CDR1 and CDR2: SQVTM, ANQGSEA. V trimming: 8 bases; J trimming: 5 bases; junction bases outside the gene matches: 5. The CDR3 loop is CSSGRETGELFF. In nucleotides, the CDR3 is TGCAGCTCGGGGAGGGAGACCGGGGAGCTGTTTTTT.

The chain combines TRBV5-1 with TRBJ2-1; 11 bases agree with TRBD2. CDR1 is SGHRS, CDR2 YFSETQ, per germline. This CDR3 spans 16 amino acids. The ends lost 2 bases at V and 7 bases at J; junction bases unmatched: 8. For the CDR3, the DNA is TGCGCCAGCAGCTTTAGCTTAGCGGGGGGGCGTAATGAGCAGTTCTTC. This translates into CASSFSLAGGRNEQFF. The complete variable domain, with remaining parts taken from reference TRBV5-1 and TRBJ2-1, reads KAGVTQTPRYLIKTRGQQVTLSCSPISGHRSVSWYQQTPGQGLQFLFEYFSETQRNKGNFPGRFSGRQFSNSRSEMNVSTLELGDSALYLCASSFSLAGGRNEQFFGPGTRLTVL.

As to this clone: A much larger clonotype is one base distant, so this may be a read error. V gene TRBV5-6 combines with J gene TRBJ2-2, with unresolved D. Trimming pared 4 bases from V and 3 bases from J, leaving 4 bases between. The CDR3 runs 12 residues. Germline assignment: CDR1 SGHDT and CDR2 YYEEEE. CDR3 coding DNA: TGTGCCAGCAGCCAGGACACCGGGGAGCTGTTTTTT. Its protein is CASSQDTGELFF.

In this sample, this clone turned up a few times. The gene calls are TRBV5-5 and TRBJ2-1; 15 bases align to TRBD2. Germline V lookup: CDR1 SGHKS, CDR2 YYEKEE (reference sequence). This CDR3 spans 17 amino acids. J gave up 1 base and V 5 bases, and 4 bases lay outside the gene matches. This chain's CDR3 is CASRRTSGGESYNEQFF. The CDR3 DNA reads TGTGCCAGCAGAAGGACTAGCGGGGGGGAATCCTACAATGAGCAGTTCTTC.

This chain connects TRBV18 to TRBJ2-7, with D possibly being TRBD2 (6 bases). The V and J ends lost 4 bases and 4 bases respectively, with 11 bases between them. The CDR3 is 13 amino acids. From germline, CDR1 is KGHSH and CDR2 LQKENI. The CDR3 loop reads CASSLPGTYEQYF. As DNA, the CDR3 is TGTGCCAGCTCACTTCCAGGGACTTACGAGCAGTACTTC.

This rearrangement joins TRBV2 to TRBJ1-6, with D maybe TRBD1 (6 bases). The V and J ends lost 0 bases and 4 bases respectively, with 10 bases between them. The CDR3 has 16 residues. Germline values: CDR1 SNHLY, CDR2 FYNNEI. CDR3 sequence reads: CASSEAVDRYNSPLHF. The CDR3 coding sequence is TGTGCCAGCAGTGAAGCTGTTGACAGGTATAATTCACCCCTCCACTTT.

This clone is a singleton in its sample. CDR3 in amino acids: CASSFGQRLAKNIQYF. CDR3 bases: TGTGCCAGCAGTTTCGGACAGAGACTAGCCAAAAACATTCAGTACTTC. The J gene is TRBJ2-4, the V gene TRBV27; TRBD1 might be the D (6 bases). Germline V gene lookup returns CDR1 MNHEY and CDR2 SMNVEV (reference sequence). CDR3 length: 16 amino acids. V was pared by 3 bases and J by 0 bases, with 12 bases between.

The chain joins TRBV3-1 (or the pseudogene TRBV3-2) to TRBJ1-1; 8 nucleotides agree with TRBD1. Germline CDR1 reads LGHDT; CDR2 reads YNNKEL (reference sequence). V dropped 0 bases and J dropped 6; count of bases not matched to a gene: 6. The CDR3 sequence is 15 residues long. The CDR3 DNA reads TGTGCCAGCAGCCAAGAAGCGCAGGGGGCCGCTGAAGCTTTCTTT. This gives the protein CASSQEAQGAAEAFF.

This clone came up a few times. J is TRBJ2-1 and V is TRBV12-3 or TRBV12-4; perhaps TRBD1 as D (5 bases). This CDR3 comprises 13 residues. Trimming took off 4 bases at V and 7 bases at J, with 11 bases between the two ends. CDR3 DNA sequence: TGTGCCAGCAGTTCGTTGCAGGGTAATGAGCAGTTCTTC. Translated, it gives CASSSLQGNEQFF.

The chain employs TRBV4-2 and TRBJ2-2; D possibly corresponds to TRBD2 (6 bases). V lost 3 bases to trimming and J lost 7 bases, with 6 bases between them. CDR3 length: 12 amino acids. Germline CDR1 is LGHNA and CDR2 is YNFKEQ. The CDR3 is CASSQGGGELFF. The CDR3 bases are TGTGCCAGCAGCCAGGGAGGCGGGGAGCTGTTTTTT.

This clone was counted once. The chain combines TRBV5-4 with TRBJ2-5; possible D gene TRBD2, 7 bases. The CDR3 is 14 residues long. Germline assignment: CDR1 SGHNT and CDR2 YYREEE (reference sequence). The germline V and J ends were trimmed by 2 bases and 5 bases, with 13 bases remaining between them. This CDR3 reads CASSLGKGGETQYF. The DNA of the CDR3 is TGTGCCAGCAGCTTAGGCAAGGGGGGGGAGACCCAGTACTTC.

This clone appeared a few times. This chain links TRBV7-3 with TRBJ1-1; D is ambiguous. Germline CDR1 is SGHTA and CDR2 is FQGTGA. There are 13 residues in the CDR3. The V end was cut by 5 bases, the J end by 1 base, with 8 bases between. The DNA for the CDR3 is TGTGCCAGCAGCGTAGAGGCGAACACTGAAGCTTTCTTT. This gives the protein CASSVEANTEAFF. Full variable domain (rest looked up from reference TRBV7-3 and TRBJ1-1): GAGVSQTPSNKVTEKGKYVELRCDPISGHTALYWYRQSLGQGPEFLIYFQGTGAADDSGLPNDRFFAVRPEGSVSTLKIQRTERGDSAVYLCASSVEANTEAFFGQGTRLTVV.

The chain links TRBV5-6 to TRBJ2-5; weak D call: TRBD1 (6 bases). The CDR3 is made up of 14 amino acids. The germline V gene has CDR1 SGHDT and CDR2 YYEEEE. V shed 5 bases and J shed 5 bases, with 16 bases lying between them. CDR3 residues: CASSIVTGKETQYF. The CDR3, as DNA: TGTGCCAGCAGTATCGTTACAGGGAAGGAGACCCAGTACTTC.

V gene TRBV4-1 combines with J gene TRBJ2-5, with D possibly being TRBD2 (5 bases). Trimming took 0 bases from V and 2 from J, leaving 10 bases between them. This CDR3 contains 15 residues. Germline values: CDR1 MGHRA, CDR2 YSYEKL. The CDR3 spells CASSQDEGVQETQYF. CDR3 in DNA: TGCGCCAGCAGCCAAGATGAGGGTGTTCAAGAGACCCAGTACTTC.